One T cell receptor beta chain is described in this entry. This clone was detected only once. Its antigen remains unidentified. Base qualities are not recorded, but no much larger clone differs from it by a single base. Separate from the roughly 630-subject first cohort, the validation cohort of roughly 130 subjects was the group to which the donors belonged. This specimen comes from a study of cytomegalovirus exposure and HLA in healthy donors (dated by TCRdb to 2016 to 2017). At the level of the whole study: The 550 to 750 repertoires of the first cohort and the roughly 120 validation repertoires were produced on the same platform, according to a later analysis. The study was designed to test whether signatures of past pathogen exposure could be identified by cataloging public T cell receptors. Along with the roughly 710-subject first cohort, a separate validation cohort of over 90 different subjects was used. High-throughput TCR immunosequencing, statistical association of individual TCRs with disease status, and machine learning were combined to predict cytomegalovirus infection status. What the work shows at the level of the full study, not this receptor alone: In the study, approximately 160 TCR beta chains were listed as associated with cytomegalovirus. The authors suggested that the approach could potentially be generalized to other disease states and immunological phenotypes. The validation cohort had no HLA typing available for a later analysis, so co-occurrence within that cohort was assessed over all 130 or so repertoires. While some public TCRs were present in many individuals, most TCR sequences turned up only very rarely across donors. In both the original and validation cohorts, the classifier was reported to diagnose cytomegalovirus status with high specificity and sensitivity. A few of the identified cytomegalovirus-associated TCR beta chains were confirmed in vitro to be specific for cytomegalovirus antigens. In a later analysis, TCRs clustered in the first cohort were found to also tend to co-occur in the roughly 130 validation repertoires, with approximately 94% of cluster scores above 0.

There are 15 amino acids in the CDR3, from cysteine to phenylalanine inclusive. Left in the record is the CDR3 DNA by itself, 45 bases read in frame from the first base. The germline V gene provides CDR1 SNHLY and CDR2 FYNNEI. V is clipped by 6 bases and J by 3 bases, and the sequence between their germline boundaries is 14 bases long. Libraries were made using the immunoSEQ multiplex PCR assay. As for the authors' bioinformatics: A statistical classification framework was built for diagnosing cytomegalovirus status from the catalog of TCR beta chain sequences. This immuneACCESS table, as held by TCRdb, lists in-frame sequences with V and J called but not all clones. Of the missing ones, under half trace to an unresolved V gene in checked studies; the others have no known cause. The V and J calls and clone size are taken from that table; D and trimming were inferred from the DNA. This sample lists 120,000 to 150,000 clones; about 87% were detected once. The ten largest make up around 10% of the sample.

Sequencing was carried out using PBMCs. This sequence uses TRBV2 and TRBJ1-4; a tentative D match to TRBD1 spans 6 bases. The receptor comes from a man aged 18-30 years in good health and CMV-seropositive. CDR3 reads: CASRLRDNSNEKLFF. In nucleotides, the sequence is TGTGCCAGCAGGCTCCGGGACAACTCTAATGAAAAACTGTTTTTT.